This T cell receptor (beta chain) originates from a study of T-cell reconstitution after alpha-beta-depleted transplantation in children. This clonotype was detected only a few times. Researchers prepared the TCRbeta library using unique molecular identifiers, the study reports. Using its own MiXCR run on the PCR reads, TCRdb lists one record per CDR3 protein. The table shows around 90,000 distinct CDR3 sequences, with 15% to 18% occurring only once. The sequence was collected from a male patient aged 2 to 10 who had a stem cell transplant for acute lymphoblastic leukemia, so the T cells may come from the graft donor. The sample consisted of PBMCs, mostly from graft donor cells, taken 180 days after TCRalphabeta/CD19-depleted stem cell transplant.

CDR3 sequence (DNA): TGCAGTGCTAGGGACTGGGCGAACACCGGGGAGCTGTTTTTT. It encodes CSARDWANTGELFF. The chain is built from TRBV20-1 and TRBJ2-2; possibly TRBD2 for D (5 bases). The CDR3 consists of 14 residues. Germline V gene data show CDR1 as DFQATT and CDR2 as SNEGSKA (reference sequence). Trimming shortened V by 3 bases and J by 0 bases, and 8 bases separated the two germline ends.